Sequencing of this TCR beta chain was carried out in a study of spatial heterogeneity in lung cancer. About the study: A total of 72 untreated early-stage non-small cell lung cancer patients served as donors. Those follow-up PBMC samples that were available underwent sequencing, at a median interval of about 22 months following resection.

This clonotype was seen only a few times. Every TCR cDNA molecule carried a tag that served as a unique molecular identifier. MiXCR, applied by TCRdb to the 5' RACE reads, yields one record per CDR3 protein. The table lists over 45,000 distinct CDR3 sequences, about 12% of them singletons, with under 35% in the top ten. Trimming took 6 bases from V and 7 from J; bases not matched to a gene: 11. The V gene's germline CDR1 is SGHTA and CDR2 FQGNSA. CDR3 length: 15 residues. As to time point: blood at routine non-recurrence follow-up after resection. The TCR was taken from a male donor with early-stage non-small cell lung cancer. The sample here was PBMCs, taken at follow-up. The J gene is TRBJ2-1, the V gene TRBV7-2; 8 bases fit TRBD2. CDR3 nucleotide sequence: TGTGCCAGCAGACCCCGCGGCGGGAGGACTAATGAGCAGTTCTTC. Protein sequence: CASRPRGGRTNEQFF.